This T cell receptor beta chain was found in a study of read filtering for tumor transcriptome and immune sequencing. In this sample, this clonotype turned up many times. The library was built from 400 to 500 ng RNA with molecular barcoded adaptors for alpha/delta and beta/gamma chains. Using its own MiXCR run on the reads, TCRdb lists one record per CDR3 protein. The sample lists 90,000 to 95,000 distinct CDR3 sequences; 20% to 25% were seen once. Germline V gene data show CDR1 as SEHNR and CDR2 as FQNEAQ (reference sequence). There are 14 residues in the CDR3. The V segment lost 3 bases and the J segment 7 bases; nucleotides outside the gene matches: 1.

Sequenced material: a population of CD138-negative cells sorted from bone marrow. The chain links TRBV7-9 to TRBJ1-4, with 11 bases fitting TRBD1. This TCR was recovered from a donor at least 40 years old with multiple myeloma. The CDR3 protein is CASSFGQGAEKLFF. Written as DNA, the CDR3 is TGTGCCAGCAGCTTCGGACAGGGGGCTGAAAAACTGTTTTTT.